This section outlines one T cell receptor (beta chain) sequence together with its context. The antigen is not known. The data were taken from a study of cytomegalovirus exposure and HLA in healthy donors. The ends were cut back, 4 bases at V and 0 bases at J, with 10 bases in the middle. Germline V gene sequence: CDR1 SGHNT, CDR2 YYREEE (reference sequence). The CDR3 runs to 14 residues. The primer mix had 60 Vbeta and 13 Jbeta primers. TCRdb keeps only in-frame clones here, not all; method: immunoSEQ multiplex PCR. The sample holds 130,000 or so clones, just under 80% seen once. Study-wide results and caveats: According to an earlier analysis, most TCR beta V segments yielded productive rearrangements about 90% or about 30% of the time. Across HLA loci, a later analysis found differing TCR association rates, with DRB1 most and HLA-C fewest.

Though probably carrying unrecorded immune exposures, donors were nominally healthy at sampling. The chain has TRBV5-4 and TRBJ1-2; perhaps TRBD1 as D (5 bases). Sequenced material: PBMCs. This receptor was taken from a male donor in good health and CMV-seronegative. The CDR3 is CASSPLGANYGYTF. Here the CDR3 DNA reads TGTGCCAGCAGCCCATTAGGGGCTAACTATGGCTACACCTTC.